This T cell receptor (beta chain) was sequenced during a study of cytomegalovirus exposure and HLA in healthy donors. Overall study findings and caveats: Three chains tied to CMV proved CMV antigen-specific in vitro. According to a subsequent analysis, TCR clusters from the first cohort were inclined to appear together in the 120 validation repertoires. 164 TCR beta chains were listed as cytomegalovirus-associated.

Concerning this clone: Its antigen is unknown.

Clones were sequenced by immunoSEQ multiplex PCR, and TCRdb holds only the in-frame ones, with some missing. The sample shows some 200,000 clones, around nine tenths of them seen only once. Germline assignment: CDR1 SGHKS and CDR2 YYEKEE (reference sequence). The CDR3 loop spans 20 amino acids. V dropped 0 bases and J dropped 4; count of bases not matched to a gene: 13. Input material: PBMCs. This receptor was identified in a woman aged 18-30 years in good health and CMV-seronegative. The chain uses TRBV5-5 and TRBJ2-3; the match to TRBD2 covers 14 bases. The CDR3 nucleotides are TGTGCCAGCAGCTTGGTGGCCGGGACTAGCGGGAGTACGTTTTCAGATACGCAGTATTTT. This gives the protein CASSLVAGTSGSTFSDTQYF.